A selection of T cell receptor beta chains follows, all from one sample in a study of blood T cell repertoires in COVID-19. Generated by immunoSEQ multiplex PCR, the TCRdb table keeps only in-frame clones and is missing some. The data show approximately 64,000 clones, more than 70% seen once. Sequenced input: peripheral blood. These TCRs come from a man between 65 and 85 years old with acute or convalescent COVID-19. Both conserved end residues are trimmed from each CDR3. Fields, in order: CDR3 length, V gene, CDR3 protein.

10 TRBV12-3/TRBV12-4 ASSFYPGPYT
12 TRBV19 ATSGGFGGQPQH
13 TRBV10-2 ASSERRSGANVLT
14 TRBV15 ATSIFGGGAKNEQF
12 TRBV5-1 ASSSGQGADGYT
10 TRBV18 ASSEQVNVLT
14 TRBV6-6 ASRMVDGILNQPQH
14 TRBV11-2 ASTNPGRGGTDTQY
15 TRBV5-5 ASSTWTAILVNSPLH
12 TRBV27 ASSSRRAPREQY
10 TRBV6-6 ASSKPTYEQY
14 TRBV11-1 ASSLRDSSSGNTIY
13 TRBV19 ASSLVTIDTDTQY
14 TRBV5-1 ASSKTTGTMGTEAF
13 TRBV19 ASSFRSTSGNTIY
13 TRBV3-1/TRBV3-2 ASSQVWQAQWGYT
14 TRBV28 ASSSRRAPANYGYT
13 TRBV28 ASSPAGESGDEQF
11 TRBV30 AWSEGVSQPQH
11 TRBV7-3 ASSATADTEAF